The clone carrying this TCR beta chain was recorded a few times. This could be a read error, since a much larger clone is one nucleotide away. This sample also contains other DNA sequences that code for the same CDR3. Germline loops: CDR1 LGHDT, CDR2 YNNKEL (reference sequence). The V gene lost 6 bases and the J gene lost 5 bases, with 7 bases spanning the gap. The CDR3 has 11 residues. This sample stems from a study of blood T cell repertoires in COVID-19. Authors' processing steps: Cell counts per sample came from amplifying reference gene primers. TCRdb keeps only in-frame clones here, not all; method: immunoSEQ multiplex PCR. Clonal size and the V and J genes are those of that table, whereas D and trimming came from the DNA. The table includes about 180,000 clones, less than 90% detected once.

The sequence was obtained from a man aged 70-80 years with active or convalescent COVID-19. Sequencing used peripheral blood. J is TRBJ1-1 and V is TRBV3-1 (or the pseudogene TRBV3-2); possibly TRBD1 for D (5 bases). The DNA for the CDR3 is TGTGCCAGCAGGGGGGGAACTGAAGCTTTCTTT. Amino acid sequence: CASRGGTEAFF.